This TCR beta chain originates from a study of T cells in localized non-small cell lung cancer. This clone is large (0.1 to 1%) within its sample. Trimming cost V 6 bases and J 3 bases, with 12 bases left between them. This CDR3 has 13 residues. The V gene's germline CDR1 is SGDLS and CDR2 YYNGEE. The protocol was immunoSEQ multiplex PCR, while the TCRdb copy is restricted to in-frame clones and leaves out a portion. The sample holds about 1,700 clones, approximately 31% seen once. This sequence originates from a male donor aged 60 or over with stage II squamous cell lung carcinoma. The J gene is TRBJ1-1, the V gene TRBV9; D unresolved. The material was normal lung tissue next to the tumor, obtained before any cancer treatment. The CDR3 DNA reads as TGTGCCAGCAAGGCGAACGGGGACACTGAAGCTTTCTTT. It yields the protein CASKANGDTEAFF. Full variable domain (remainder filled in from reference TRBV9 and TRBJ1-1): DSGVTQTPKHLITATGQRVTLRCSPRSGDLSVYWYQQSLDQGLQFLIQYYNGEERAKGNILERFSAQQFPDLHSELNLSSLELGDSALYFCASKANGDTEAFFGQGTRLTVV.